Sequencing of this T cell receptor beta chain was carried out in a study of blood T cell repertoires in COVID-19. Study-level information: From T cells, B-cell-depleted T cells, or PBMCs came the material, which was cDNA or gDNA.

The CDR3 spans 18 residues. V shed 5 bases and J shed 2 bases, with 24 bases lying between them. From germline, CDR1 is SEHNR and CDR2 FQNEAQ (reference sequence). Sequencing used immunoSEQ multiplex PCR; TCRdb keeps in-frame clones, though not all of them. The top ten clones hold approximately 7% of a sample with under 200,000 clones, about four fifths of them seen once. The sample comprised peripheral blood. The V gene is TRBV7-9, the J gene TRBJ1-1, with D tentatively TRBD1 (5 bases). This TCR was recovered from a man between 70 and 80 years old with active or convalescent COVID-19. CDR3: CASSPGWEGIGLNTEAFF. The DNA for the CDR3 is TGTGCCAGCAGCCCGGGTTGGGAGGGGATTGGGCTAAACACTGAAGCTTTCTTT.